These 8 T cell receptor beta chains came from one sample sequenced in a study of blood T cell repertoires in COVID-19. Profiled with immunoSEQ multiplex PCR; TCRdb holds only in-frame clones, not every one. Counted here are 140,000 or so clones, around 83% occurring once; the ten biggest clones make up 4%. Sample: peripheral blood. The receptor source for this set is a woman over 75 with acute or convalescent COVID-19.

The chain joins TRBV5-1 to TRBJ2-3; 9 bases line up with TRBD2. The CDR3 runs to 16 residues. Germline V CDR1 and CDR2: SGHRS, YFSETQ. Trimming removed 5 bases from V and 2 bases from J; junction bases left unmatched: 9. The CDR3 region is CASRGGGAILTDTQYF. DNA of the CDR3: TGCGCCAGCAGGGGCGGGGGGGCAATACTCACAGATACGCAGTATTTT. Looking up the rest from reference TRBV5-1 and TRBJ2-3 gives the full variable domain: KAGVTQTPRYLIKTRGQQVTLSCSPISGHRSVSWYQQTPGQGLQFLFEYFSETQRNKGNFPGRFSGRQFSNSRSEMNVSTLELGDSALYLCASRGGGAILTDTQYFGPGTRLTVL.

This clone has only a few counts. This rearrangement joins TRBV4-1 to TRBJ2-3, with TRBD1 as a possible D gene (6 bases). V was shortened by 3 bases and J by 6 bases, with 13 bases between the two germline ends. Germline values: CDR1 MGHRA, CDR2 YSYEKL. The CDR3 length is 14 residues. The CDR3: CASSQGAQRDTQYF. The CDR3 region has the DNA TGCGCCAGCAGCCAGGGGGCGCAGCGGGATACGCAGTATTTT.

This clone turned up a few times. The chain combines TRBV19 with TRBJ2-1; TRBD1 matches at 11 bases. The V and J ends lost 1 base and 7 bases, in that order; junction bases with no gene match: 9. Germline-derived CDR1 and CDR2 are LNHDA and SQIVND (reference sequence). This CDR3 spans 17 amino acids. The CDR3 sequence is CASSIGSGTGGKNEQFF. CDR3 nucleotides: TGTGCCAGTAGTATAGGCTCCGGGACAGGGGGGAAAAATGAGCAGTTCTTC.

This clone was counted once. V gene TRBV15 combines with J gene TRBJ2-1; 9 bases align to TRBD2. Losses at the gene ends were 0 bases for V and 4 bases for J; bases not matched to a gene: 7. This CDR3 spans 17 amino acids. Germline assignment: CDR1 LNHNV and CDR2 YYDKDF (reference sequence). DNA of the CDR3: TGTGCCACCAGCAGAGATGGGGCGGGAGGGTCTTACAATGAGCAGTTCTTC. Its translation: CATSRDGAGGSYNEQFF.

This sequence joins TRBV5-6 and TRBJ1-2; the match to TRBD1 covers 7 bases. V lost 6 bases to trimming and J lost 8 bases; unmatched junction nucleotides: 16. The CDR3 is 15 amino acids. The germline gives CDR1 SGHDT, CDR2 YYEEEE. CDR3 in amino acids: CASNDRAALDEGYTF. CDR3 DNA: TGTGCCAGCAACGACAGGGCCGCGTTGGACGAGGGCTACACCTTC.

CDR3 sequence reads: CASSFGLVDTGELFF. The CDR3, as DNA: TGCGCCAGCAGCTTTGGACTAGTTGACACCGGGGAGCTGTTTTTT. This chain joins TRBV5-1 and TRBJ2-2; 7 positions agree with TRBD2. The CDR3 covers 15 residues. Unmatched junction bases numbered 4, after V lost 2 bases and J lost 3 bases. Germline assignment: CDR1 SGHRS and CDR2 YFSETQ. Full variable domain (missing parts from reference TRBV5-1 and TRBJ2-2): KAGVTQTPRYLIKTRGQQVTLSCSPISGHRSVSWYQQTPGQGLQFLFEYFSETQRNKGNFPGRFSGRQFSNSRSEMNVSTLELGDSALYLCASSFGLVDTGELFFGEGSRLTVL.

Here the CDR3 reads CASSLRSGRDEQYF. The CDR3 DNA is TGCGCCAGCAGCCTCCGCAGCGGGAGAGACGAGCAGTACTTC. V usage is TRBV5-1 and J usage is TRBJ2-7, with 8 nucleotides matching TRBD2. Looked up from germline, CDR1 is SGHRS and CDR2 is YFSETQ. With 4 bases clipped from V and 5 bases from J, the junction kept 8 bases outside the gene matches. This CDR3 is built from 14 residues.

The J gene is TRBJ2-5, the V gene TRBV11-3, with 12 bases aligning to TRBD1. This CDR3 comprises 17 residues. V trimming: 5 bases; J trimming: 5 bases; junction bases outside the gene matches: 12. CDR1 and CDR2 from the germline V gene are SGHNT and YENEEA. This CDR3 is CASSTQAGTGGSETQYF. In DNA, the CDR3 is TGTGCCAGCAGCACCCAGGCCGGGACAGGGGGCTCGGAGACCCAGTACTTC.